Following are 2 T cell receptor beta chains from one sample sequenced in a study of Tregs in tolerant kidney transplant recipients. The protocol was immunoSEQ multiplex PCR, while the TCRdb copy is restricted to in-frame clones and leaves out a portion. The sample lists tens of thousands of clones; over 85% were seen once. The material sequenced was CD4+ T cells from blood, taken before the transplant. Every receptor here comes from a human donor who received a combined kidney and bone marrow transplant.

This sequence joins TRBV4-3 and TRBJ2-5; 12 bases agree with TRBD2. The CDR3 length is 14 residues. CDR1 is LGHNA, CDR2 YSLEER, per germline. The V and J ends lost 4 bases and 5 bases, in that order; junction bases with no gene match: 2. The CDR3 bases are TGCGCCAGCAGCCCCGGGACTAGCGGGGAGACCCAGTACTTC. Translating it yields CASSPGTSGETQYF.

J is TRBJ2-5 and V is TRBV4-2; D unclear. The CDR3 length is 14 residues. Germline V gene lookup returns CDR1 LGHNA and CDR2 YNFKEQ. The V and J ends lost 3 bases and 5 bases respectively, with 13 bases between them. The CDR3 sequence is CASSQLLAVETQYF. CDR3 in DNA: TGTGCCAGCAGCCAGTTATTGGCGGTGGAGACCCAGTACTTC.